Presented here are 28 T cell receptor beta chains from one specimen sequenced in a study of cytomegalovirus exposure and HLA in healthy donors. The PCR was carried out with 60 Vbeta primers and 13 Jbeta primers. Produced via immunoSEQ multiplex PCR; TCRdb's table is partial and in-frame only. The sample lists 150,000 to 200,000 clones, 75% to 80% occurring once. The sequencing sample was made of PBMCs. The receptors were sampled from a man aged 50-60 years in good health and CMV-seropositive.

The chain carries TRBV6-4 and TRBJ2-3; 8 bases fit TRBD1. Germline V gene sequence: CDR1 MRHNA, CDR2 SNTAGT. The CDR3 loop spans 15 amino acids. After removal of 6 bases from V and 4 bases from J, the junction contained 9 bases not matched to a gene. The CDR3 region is CASSVGQGRADTQYF. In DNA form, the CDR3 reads TGTGCCAGCAGCGTCGGACAGGGACGAGCAGATACGCAGTATTTT.

The CDR3 nucleotides read TGTGCCAGCAGCACGTTTGCAGTTCAGGGGGCACAAGGCTATGGCTACACCTTC. This sequence encodes CASSTFAVQGAQGYGYTF. The rearrangement links TRBV13 to TRBJ1-2; 8 bases are a match to TRBD1. This CDR3 has 18 residues. From germline, CDR1 is PRHDT and CDR2 FYEKMQ (reference sequence). V gave up 5 bases and J gave up 4 bases; unmatched junction bases: 18.

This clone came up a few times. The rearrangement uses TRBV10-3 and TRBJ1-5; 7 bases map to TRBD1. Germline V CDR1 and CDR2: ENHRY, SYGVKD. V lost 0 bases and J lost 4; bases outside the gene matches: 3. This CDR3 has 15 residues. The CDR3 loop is CAISESKGANQPQHF. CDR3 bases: TGTGCCATCAGTGAGTCAAAGGGGGCAAATCAGCCCCAGCATTTT.

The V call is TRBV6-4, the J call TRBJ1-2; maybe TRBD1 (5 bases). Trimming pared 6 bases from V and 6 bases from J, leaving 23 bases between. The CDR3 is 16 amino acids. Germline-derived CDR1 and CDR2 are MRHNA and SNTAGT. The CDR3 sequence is CASSTGPFDGQNGYTF. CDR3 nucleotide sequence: TGTGCCAGCAGCACCGGACCCTTTGACGGACAAAATGGCTACACCTTC.

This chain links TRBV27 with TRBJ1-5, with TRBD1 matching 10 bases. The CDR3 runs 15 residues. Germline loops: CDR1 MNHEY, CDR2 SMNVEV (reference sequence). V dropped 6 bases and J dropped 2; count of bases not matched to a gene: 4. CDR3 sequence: CASSLGTGGNQPQHF. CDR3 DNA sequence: TGTGCCAGCAGCCTCGGGACAGGGGGCAATCAGCCCCAGCATTTT.

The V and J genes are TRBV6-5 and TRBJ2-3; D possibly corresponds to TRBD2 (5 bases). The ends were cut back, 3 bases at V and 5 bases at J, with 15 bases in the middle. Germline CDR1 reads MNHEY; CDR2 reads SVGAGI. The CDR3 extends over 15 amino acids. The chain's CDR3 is CASSYSRAGGDTQYF. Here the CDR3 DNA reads TGTGCCAGCAGTTATTCGCGGGCCGGAGGAGATACGCAGTATTTT.

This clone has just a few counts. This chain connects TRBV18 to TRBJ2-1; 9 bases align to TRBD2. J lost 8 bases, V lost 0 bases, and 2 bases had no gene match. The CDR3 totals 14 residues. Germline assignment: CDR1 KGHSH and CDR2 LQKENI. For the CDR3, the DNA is TGTGCCAGCTCACCACCGCCTAGCGGGGATGAGCAGTTCTTC. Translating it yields CASSPPPSGDEQFF.

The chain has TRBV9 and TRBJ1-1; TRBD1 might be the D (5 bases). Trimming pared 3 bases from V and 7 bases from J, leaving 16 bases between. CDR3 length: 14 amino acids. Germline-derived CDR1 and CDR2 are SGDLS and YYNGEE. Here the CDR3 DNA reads TGTGCCAGCAGCGCGGGGGGTTGGGGCCTTGAAGCTTTCTTT. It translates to CASSAGGWGLEAFF.

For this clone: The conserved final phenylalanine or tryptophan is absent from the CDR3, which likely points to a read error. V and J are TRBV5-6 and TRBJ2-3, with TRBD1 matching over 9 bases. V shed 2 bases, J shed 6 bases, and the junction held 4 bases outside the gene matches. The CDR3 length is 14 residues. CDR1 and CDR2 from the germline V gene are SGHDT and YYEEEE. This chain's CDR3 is CASSLGTGSDTQYI. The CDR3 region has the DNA TGTGCCAGCAGCTTAGGGACAGGGTCGGATACGCAGTATATT.

The CDR3 loop is CASSPGQGRGGANVLTF. In nucleotides, the CDR3 is TGTGCCAGCAGCCCCGGGCAGGGGCGCGGGGGGGCCAACGTCCTGACTTTC. V usage is TRBV9 and J usage is TRBJ2-6; a possible D gene is TRBD1 (6 bases). The CDR3 loop spans 17 amino acids. Germline V lookup: CDR1 SGDLS, CDR2 YYNGEE. The V and J ends lost 4 bases and 4 bases respectively, with 18 bases between them.

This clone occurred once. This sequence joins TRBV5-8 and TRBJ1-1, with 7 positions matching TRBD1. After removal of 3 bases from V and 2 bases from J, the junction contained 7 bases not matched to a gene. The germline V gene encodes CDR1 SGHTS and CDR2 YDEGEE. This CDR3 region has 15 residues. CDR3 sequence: CASSWPGTENTEAFF. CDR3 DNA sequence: TGTGCCAGCAGCTGGCCGGGGACAGAAAACACTGAAGCTTTCTTT.

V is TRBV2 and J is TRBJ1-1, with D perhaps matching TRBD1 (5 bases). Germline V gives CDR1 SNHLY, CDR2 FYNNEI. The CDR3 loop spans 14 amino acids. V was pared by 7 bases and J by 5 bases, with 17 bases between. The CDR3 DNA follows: TGTGCCAGCATGGGGGGGTCCCGAGGGACTGAAGCTTTCTTT. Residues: CASMGGSRGTEAFF. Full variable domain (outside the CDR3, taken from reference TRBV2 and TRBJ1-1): EPEVTQTPSHQVTQMGQEVILRCVPISNHLYFYWYRQILGQKVEFLVSFYNNEISEKSEIFDDQFSVERPDGSNFTLKIRSTKLEDSAMYFCASMGGSRGTEAFFGQGTRLTVV.

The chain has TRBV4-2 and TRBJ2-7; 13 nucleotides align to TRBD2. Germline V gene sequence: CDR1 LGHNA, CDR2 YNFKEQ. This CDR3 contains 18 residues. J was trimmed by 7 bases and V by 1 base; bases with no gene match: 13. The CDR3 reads CASSQARGGTSGEGEQYF. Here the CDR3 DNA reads TGTGCCAGCAGCCAAGCGCGGGGTGGGACTAGCGGGGAGGGGGAGCAGTACTTC.

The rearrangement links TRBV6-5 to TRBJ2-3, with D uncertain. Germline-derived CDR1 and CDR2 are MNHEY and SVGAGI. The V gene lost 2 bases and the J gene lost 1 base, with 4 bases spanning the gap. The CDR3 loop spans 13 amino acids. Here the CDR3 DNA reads TGTGCCAGCAGTTACATAGGCACAGATACGCAGTATTTT. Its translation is CASSYIGTDTQYF.

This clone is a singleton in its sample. The CDR3 reads CASSRQGTGELFF. CDR3 sequence (DNA): TGTGCCAGCAGTCGCCAGGGCACCGGGGAGCTGTTTTTT. The V gene is TRBV2, the J gene TRBJ2-2; D is possibly TRBD1 (5 bases). V dropped 5 bases and J dropped 4 bases, with 8 bases sitting between them. CDR1 and CDR2 (germline): SNHLY, FYNNEI. This CDR3 has 13 residues. The full variable domain, completed using reference TRBV2 and TRBJ2-2, is EPEVTQTPSHQVTQMGQEVILRCVPISNHLYFYWYRQILGQKVEFLVSFYNNEISEKSEIFDDQFSVERPDGSNFTLKIRSTKLEDSAMYFCASSRQGTGELFFGEGSRLTVL.

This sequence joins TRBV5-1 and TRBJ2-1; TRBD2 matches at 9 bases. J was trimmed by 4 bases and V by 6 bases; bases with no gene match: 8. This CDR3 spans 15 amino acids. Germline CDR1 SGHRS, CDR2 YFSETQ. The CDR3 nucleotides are TGCGCCAGCACTCAAGCGGGGGGTACGTACAATGAGCAGTTCTTC. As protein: CASTQAGGTYNEQFF.

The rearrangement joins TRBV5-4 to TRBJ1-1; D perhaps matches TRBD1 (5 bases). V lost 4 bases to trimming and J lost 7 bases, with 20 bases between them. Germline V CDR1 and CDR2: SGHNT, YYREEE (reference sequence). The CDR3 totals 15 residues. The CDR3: CASSRMGGKTSEAFF. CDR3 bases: TGTGCCAGCAGCCGTATGGGGGGGAAAACAAGTGAAGCTTTCTTT.

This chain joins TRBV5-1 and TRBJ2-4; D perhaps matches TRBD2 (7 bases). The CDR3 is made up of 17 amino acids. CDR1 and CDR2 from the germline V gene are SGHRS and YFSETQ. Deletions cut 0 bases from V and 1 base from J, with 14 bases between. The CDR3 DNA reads TGCGCCAGCAGCTTGGAGGGGGGGAAGGGGGCCAAAAACATTCAGTACTTC. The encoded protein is CASSLEGGKGAKNIQYF.

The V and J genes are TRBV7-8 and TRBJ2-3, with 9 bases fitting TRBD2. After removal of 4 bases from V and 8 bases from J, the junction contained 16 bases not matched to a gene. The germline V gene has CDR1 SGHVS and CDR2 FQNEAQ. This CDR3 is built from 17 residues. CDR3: CASSSQGAGGPGGTQYF. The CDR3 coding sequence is TGTGCCAGCAGCTCCCAGGGAGCGGGGGGCCCCGGGGGTACGCAGTATTTT.

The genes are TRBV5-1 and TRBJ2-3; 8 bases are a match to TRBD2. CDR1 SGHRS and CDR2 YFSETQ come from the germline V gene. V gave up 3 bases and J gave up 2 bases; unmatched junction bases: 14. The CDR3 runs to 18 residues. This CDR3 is CASSYGLANSYYTDTQYF. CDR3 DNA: TGCGCCAGCAGCTATGGACTAGCCAACTCCTACTACACAGATACGCAGTATTTT. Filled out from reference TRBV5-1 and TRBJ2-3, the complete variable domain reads KAGVTQTPRYLIKTRGQQVTLSCSPISGHRSVSWYQQTPGQGLQFLFEYFSETQRNKGNFPGRFSGRQFSNSRSEMNVSTLELGDSALYLCASSYGLANSYYTDTQYFGPGTRLTVL.

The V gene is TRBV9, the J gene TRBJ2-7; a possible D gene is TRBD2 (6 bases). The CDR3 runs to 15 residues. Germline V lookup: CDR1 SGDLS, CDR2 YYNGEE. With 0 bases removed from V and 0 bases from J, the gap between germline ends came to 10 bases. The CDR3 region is CASSVGGGGSYEQYF. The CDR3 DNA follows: TGTGCCAGCAGCGTAGGTGGGGGAGGCTCCTACGAGCAGTACTTC.

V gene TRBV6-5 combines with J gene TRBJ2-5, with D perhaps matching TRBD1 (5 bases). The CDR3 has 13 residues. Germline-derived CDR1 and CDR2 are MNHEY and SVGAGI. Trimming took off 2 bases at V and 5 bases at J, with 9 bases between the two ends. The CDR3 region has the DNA TGTGCCAGCAGTTACGGCAGGGCTGAGACCCAGTACTTC. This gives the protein CASSYGRAETQYF.

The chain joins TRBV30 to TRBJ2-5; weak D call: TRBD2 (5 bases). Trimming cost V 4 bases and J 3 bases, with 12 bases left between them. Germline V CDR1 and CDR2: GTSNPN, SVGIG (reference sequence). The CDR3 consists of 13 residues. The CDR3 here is CAWKATGKETQYF. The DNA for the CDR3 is TGTGCCTGGAAGGCCACGGGGAAAGAGACCCAGTACTTC.

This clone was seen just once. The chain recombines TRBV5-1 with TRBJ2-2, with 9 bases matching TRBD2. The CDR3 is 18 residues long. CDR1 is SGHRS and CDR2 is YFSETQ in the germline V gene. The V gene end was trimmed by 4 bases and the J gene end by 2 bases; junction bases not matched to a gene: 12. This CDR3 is CASSIPPSGGTNTGELFF. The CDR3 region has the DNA TGCGCCAGCAGCATACCGCCAAGCGGGGGGACAAACACCGGGGAGCTGTTTTTT.

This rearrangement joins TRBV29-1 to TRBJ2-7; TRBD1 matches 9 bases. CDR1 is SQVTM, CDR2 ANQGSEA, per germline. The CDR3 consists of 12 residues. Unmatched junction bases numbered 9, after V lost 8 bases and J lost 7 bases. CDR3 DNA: TGCAGCTTTACCGGGACAGGGAGAGAGCAGTACGTC. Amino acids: CSFTGTGREQYV.

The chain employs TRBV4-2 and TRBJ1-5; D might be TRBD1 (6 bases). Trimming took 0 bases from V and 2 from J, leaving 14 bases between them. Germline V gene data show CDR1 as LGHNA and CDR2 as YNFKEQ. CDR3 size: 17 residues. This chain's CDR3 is CASSQETHREGNQPQHF. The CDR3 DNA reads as TGTGCCAGCAGCCAAGAAACCCACAGGGAAGGCAATCAGCCCCAGCATTTT.

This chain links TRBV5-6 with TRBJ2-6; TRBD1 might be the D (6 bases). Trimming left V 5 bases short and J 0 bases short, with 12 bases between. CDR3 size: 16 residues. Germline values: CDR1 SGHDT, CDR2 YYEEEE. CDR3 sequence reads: CASRSTGNSGANVLTF. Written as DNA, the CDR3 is TGTGCCAGCAGATCCACAGGGAACTCTGGGGCCAACGTCCTGACTTTC.

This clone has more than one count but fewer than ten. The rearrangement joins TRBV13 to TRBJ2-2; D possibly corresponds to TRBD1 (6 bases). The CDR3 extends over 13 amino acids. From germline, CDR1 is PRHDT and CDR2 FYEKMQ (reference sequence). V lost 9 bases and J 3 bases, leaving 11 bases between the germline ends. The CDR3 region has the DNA TGTGCCAGTCACAGGGCGGACACCGGGGAGCTGTTTTTT. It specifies CASHRADTGELFF. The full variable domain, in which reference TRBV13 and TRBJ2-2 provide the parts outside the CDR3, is AAGVIQSPRHLIKEKRETATLKCYPIPRHDTVYWYQQGPGQDPQFLISFYEKMQSDKGSIPDRFSAQQFSDYHSELNMSSLELGDSALYFCASHRADTGELFFGEGSRLTVL.